The rows below give T cell receptor beta chains drawn from one sample of a study of T cell repertoires in aging, cancer and after chemotherapy. Each CDR3 protein is one row after TCRdb ran MiXCR on the multiplex PCR reads. Found here are some 15,000 distinct CDR3 sequences, 45% to 50% of them singletons; the top ten hold 8% to 11%. Source material: blood. The receptors were gathered from a human donor in good health. Both conserved end residues are part of each CDR3. The D gene is left open where the match is weak. The size field is filled for only some rows; it gives once, few, many or a size class.

>NA|TRBD1|TRBV19|TRBJ2-7
CASSIPATGGTVEQYF
TGTGCCAGTAGTATACCCGCGACAGGGGGCACGGTCGAGCAGTACTTC
>NA|TRBD1|TRBV20-1|TRBJ1-5
CSARDRSGGGQPQHF
TGCAGTGCTAGAGATCGTTCAGGGGGCGGTCAGCCCCAGCATTTT
>NA|TRBD2|TRBV19|TRBJ2-1
CASSTSGSYNEQFF
TGTGCCAGTAGTACTAGCGGGAGTTATAATGAGCAGTTCTTC
>few|TRBD2|TRBV29-1|TRBJ2-1
CSVEPLAGSYNEQFF
TGCAGCGTTGAGCCCCTAGCGGGATCCTACAATGAGCAGTTCTTC
>NA|TRBD2|TRBV27|TRBJ2-1
CASSFSGTISVDEQFF
TGTGCCAGCAGTTTTAGCGGGACCATTAGTGTAGATGAGCAGTTCTTC
>medium-sized|TRBD1|TRBV29-1|TRBJ2-7
CSVMTGSAGEQYF
TGCAGCGTTATGACAGGGTCGGCCGGCGAGCAGTACTTC
>medium-sized|NA|TRBV29-1|TRBJ2-7
CSVGSKGYF
TGCAGCGTCGGGAGTAAGGGGTACTTC
>few|TRBD2|TRBV27|TRBJ2-7
CASSPLAGGPRYEQYF
TGTGCCAGCAGTCCACTAGCGGGAGGGCCTCGATACGAGCAGTACTTC
>few|NA|TRBV29-1|TRBJ2-3
CSVEKGSDTQYF
TGCAGCGTTGAAAAGGGCTCAGATACGCAGTATTTT
>NA|NA|TRBV6-5|TRBJ2-1
CASSEGDGTTLEQFF
TGTGCCAGCAGTGAAGGGGACGGGACAACACTCGAGCAGTTCTTC
>NA|NA|TRBV5-5|TRBJ2-2
CASSLLGEGGSGELFF
TGTGCCAGCAGTTTACTAGGGGAGGGGGGTAGCGGGGAGCTGTTTTTT
>NA|NA|TRBV5-6|TRBJ2-7
CASSFRGLSRYEQYF
TGTGCCAGCAGCTTCAGGGGTTTGTCCAGGTACGAGCAGTACTTC
>NA|NA|TRBV27|TRBJ2-1
CASSLSILDEQFF
TGTGCCAGCAGTTTATCGATCTTGGATGAGCAGTTCTTC
>medium-sized|TRBD2|TRBV29-1|TRBJ2-2
CSVEGTSDDGELFF
TGCAGCGTTGAAGGGACTAGCGATGACGGGGAGCTGTTTTTT
>NA|NA|TRBV15|TRBJ1-2
CATSPRTATYGYTF
TGTGCAACCAGCCCCCGGACAGCCACCTATGGCTACACCTTC
>NA|NA|TRBV29-1|TRBJ1-1
CSAGVRAQLNTEAFF
TGCAGCGCCGGGGTCAGGGCGCAATTGAACACTGAAGCTTTCTTT
>NA|TRBD1|TRBV6-1|TRBJ2-7
CASRDRVYEKYF
TGTGCCAGCAGGGACAGGGTCTACGAGAAGTACTTC
>NA|NA|TRBV6-1|TRBJ2-3
CASSGQGGGSDTQYF
TGTGCCAGCAGTGGACAGGGAGGGGGGTCAGATACGCAGTATTTT